This note documents a single T cell receptor (beta chain) sequence. Its specificity is not known. The sample originates from a study of shared clonotypes between healthy human individuals. Here immunoSEQ multiplex PCR was the method, and the copy in TCRdb shows in-frame clones only, minus some. The table has more than 1,200,000 clones, about 98.5% seen once. Study-wide findings and caveats: Incomplete sequencing of sorted subsets was indicated by rarefaction despite large depth.

The clonotype comes from a man under 40 in good health. Sequenced material: naive CD4+ T cells sorted from blood. Sample subset: CD45RA+ positively selected.

The CDR3 DNA follows: TGTGCCAGCAGGCCATTAGCGGGACCGAACACCGGGGAGCTGTTTTTT. It codes for CASRPLAGPNTGELFF. This rearrangement joins TRBV6-6 to TRBJ2-2; 8 bases are shared with TRBD2. V shed 6 bases, J shed 0 bases, and the junction held 6 bases outside the gene matches. This CDR3 comprises 16 residues. Germline V gives CDR1 MNHNY, CDR2 SVGAGI (reference sequence).